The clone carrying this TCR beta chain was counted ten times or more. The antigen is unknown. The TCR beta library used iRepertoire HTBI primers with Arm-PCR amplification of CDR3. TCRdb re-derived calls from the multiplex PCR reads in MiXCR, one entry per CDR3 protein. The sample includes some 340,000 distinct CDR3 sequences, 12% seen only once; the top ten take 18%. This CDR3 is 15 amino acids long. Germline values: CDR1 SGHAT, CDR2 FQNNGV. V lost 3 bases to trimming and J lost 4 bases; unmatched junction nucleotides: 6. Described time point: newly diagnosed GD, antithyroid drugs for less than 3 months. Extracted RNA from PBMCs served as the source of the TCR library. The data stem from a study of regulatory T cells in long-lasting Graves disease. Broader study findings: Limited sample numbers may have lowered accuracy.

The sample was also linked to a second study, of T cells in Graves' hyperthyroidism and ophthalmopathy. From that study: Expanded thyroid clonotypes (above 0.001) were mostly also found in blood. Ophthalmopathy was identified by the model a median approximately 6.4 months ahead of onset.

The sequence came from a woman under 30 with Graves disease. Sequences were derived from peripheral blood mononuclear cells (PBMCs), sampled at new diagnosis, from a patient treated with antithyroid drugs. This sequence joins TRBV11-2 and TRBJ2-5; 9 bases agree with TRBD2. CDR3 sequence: CASSLGGRAAETQYF. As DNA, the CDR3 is TGTGCCAGCAGCTTGGGCGGGAGGGCCGCAGAGACCCAGTACTTC.